The 26 T cell receptor beta chains below were found in one sample sequenced in a study of a mutant IDH1 vaccine in newly diagnosed glioma. This table comes from immunoSEQ multiplex PCR, and its TCRdb copy is limited to in-frame clones, with some not included. The sample includes tens of thousands of clones, around 83% of them seen just once. Antigens of these TCRs are unknown. Time point here: week 35, safety follow-up. Each dose of the vaccine consisted of 300 ug of mutant IDH1 20-mer peptide, with topical imiquimod. Sequences were derived from PBMCs, sampled from a glioma patient whose treatment included an IDH1 peptide vaccine. The receptor set was obtained from a woman in her forties or fifties with glioma.

This rearrangement joins TRBV6-6 to TRBJ2-7, with 9 nucleotides matching TRBD1. This CDR3 spans 16 amino acids. The germline V gene has CDR1 MNHNY and CDR2 SVGAGI (reference sequence). With 8 bases clipped from V and 5 bases from J, the junction kept 16 bases outside the gene matches. CDR3 DNA sequence: TGTGCCAGCCGAGGGGGTCCCGGGACAGGGCTCGACGAGCAGTACTTC. It encodes CASRGGPGTGLDEQYF.

V is TRBV5-4 and J is TRBJ2-1, with TRBD2 as a possible D gene (6 bases). This CDR3 is 17 amino acids long. In germline, CDR1 is SGHNT, CDR2 YYREEE (reference sequence). V lost 1 base to trimming and J lost 0 bases, with 14 bases between them. The CDR3 sequence: CASSLSGGASSYNEQFF. In nucleotides, the CDR3 is TGTGCCAGCAGCTTGAGTGGCGGGGCGAGCTCCTACAATGAGCAGTTCTTC.

V gene TRBV4-2 combines with J gene TRBJ2-7; no firm D call. This CDR3 contains 13 residues. Germline values: CDR1 LGHNA, CDR2 YNFKEQ. Trimming cost V 0 bases and J 3 bases, with 6 bases left between them. The CDR3 DNA is TGTGCCAGCAGCCAAGAAAACAACTACGAGCAGTACTTC. Its protein product is CASSQENNYEQYF.

The chain combines TRBV5-1 with TRBJ2-7; D possibly corresponds to TRBD2 (6 bases). CDR1 is SGHRS, CDR2 YFSETQ, per germline. CDR3 length: 14 amino acids. V lost 2 bases, J lost 2 bases, and 11 bases lay in between. Here the CDR3 reads CASSLGGVTYEQYF. CDR3 coding DNA: TGCGCCAGCAGCTTAGGAGGGGTCACCTACGAGCAGTACTTC. Full variable domain (rest looked up from reference TRBV5-1 and TRBJ2-7): KAGVTQTPRYLIKTRGQQVTLSCSPISGHRSVSWYQQTPGQGLQFLFEYFSETQRNKGNFPGRFSGRQFSNSRSEMNVSTLELGDSALYLCASSLGGVTYEQYFGPGTRLTVT.

This rearrangement joins TRBV6-5 to TRBJ2-7; D is undetermined. The V end lost 5 bases, the J end lost 2 bases, and 13 bases lay between the germline ends. Per germline, CDR1 MNHEY and CDR2 SVGAGI. This CDR3 is 14 amino acids long. The DNA for the CDR3 is TGTGCCAGCAGTCCCACACTACCCCCCTACGAGCAGTACTTC. This sequence encodes CASSPTLPPYEQYF.

V and J are TRBV9 and TRBJ1-2; D gene ambiguous. The germline gives CDR1 SGDLS, CDR2 YYNGEE. Trimming removed 0 bases at V and 3 bases at J, with 6 bases between. The length of the CDR3 is 13 residues. The DNA of the CDR3 is TGTGCCAGCAGCGTAGGGAGGGACTATGGCTACACCTTC. It yields the protein CASSVGRDYGYTF.

The rearrangement links TRBV11-3 to TRBJ2-3, with D perhaps TRBD1 (6 bases). From germline, CDR1 is SGHNT and CDR2 YENEEA. V was clipped by 9 bases and J by 9 bases, with 16 bases between them. The CDR3 loop spans 12 amino acids. CDR3 bases: TGTGCCAGTACCAACCTCGGACAGACGCAGTATTTT. This codes for CASTNLGQTQYF. Using reference TRBV11-3 and TRBJ2-3 for the parts outside the CDR3, the full variable domain is EAGVVQSPRYKIIEKKQPVAFWCNPISGHNTLYWYLQNLGQGPELLIRYENEEAVDDSQLPKDRFSAERLKGVDSTLKIQPAELGDSAVYLCASTNLGQTQYFGPGTRLTVL.

Here the CDR3 reads CASSQTGRNEQYF. The CDR3 DNA is TGTGCCAGCAGCCAAACAGGTAGAAACGAGCAGTACTTC. The rearrangement uses TRBV13 and TRBJ2-7; the D gene is possibly TRBD1 (5 bases). The length of the CDR3 is 13 residues. Germline CDR1 PRHDT, CDR2 FYEKMQ (reference sequence). Between the trimmed V and J ends, which lost 5 bases and 5 bases, there was a span of 13 bases.

The chain has TRBV5-1 and TRBJ2-3; possibly TRBD2 for D (5 bases). This CDR3 region has 15 residues. V lost 2 bases to trimming and J lost 7 bases, with 17 bases between them. CDR1 SGHRS and CDR2 YFSETQ come from the germline V gene. This CDR3 is CASSFEGRSRYTQYF. Here the CDR3 DNA reads TGCGCCAGCAGCTTCGAGGGAAGGTCCAGATATACGCAGTATTTT.

The rearrangement joins TRBV2 to TRBJ1-1, with D possibly TRBD1 on 6 matching bases. The V gene's germline CDR1 is SNHLY and CDR2 FYNNEI. V was cut by 7 bases and J by 4 bases, with 16 bases left in between. The CDR3 is 14 residues long. CDR3 residues: CASKGRGAPTEAFF. The CDR3 bases are TGTGCCAGCAAGGGGAGGGGGGCGCCCACTGAAGCTTTCTTT.

The chain combines TRBV6-5 with TRBJ2-7; D assignment may be TRBD1 or TRBD2 (5 bases each). Trimming removed 6 bases at V and 5 bases at J, with 20 bases between. Germline CDR1 and CDR2: MNHEY and SVGAGI. This CDR3 is 15 amino acids long. CDR3 nucleotide sequence: TGTGCCAGCAGCCCCCTGGGGTCCGGGACCCACGAGCAGTACTTC. Its translation: CASSPLGSGTHEQYF.

The chain recombines TRBV2 with TRBJ1-1; D ambiguous. This CDR3 contains 12 residues. Germline V lookup: CDR1 SNHLY, CDR2 FYNNEI. V shed 6 bases and J shed 2 bases, with 7 bases lying between them. CDR3: CASRDRNTEAFF. CDR3 nucleotides: TGTGCCAGCAGGGACCGAAACACTGAAGCTTTCTTT.

The V and J genes are TRBV5-4 and TRBJ2-3; D remains unclear. V lost 5 bases and J lost 2, with 6 bases in between. Germline-derived CDR1 and CDR2 are SGHNT and YYREEE (reference sequence). This CDR3 comprises 12 residues. As DNA, the CDR3 is TGTGCCAGCAGTCCAAACACAGATACGCAGTATTTT. The encoded protein is CASSPNTDTQYF.

The genes are TRBV10-3 and TRBJ1-1, with D perhaps TRBD1 (5 bases). V gave up 4 bases and J gave up 7 bases, with 16 bases separating them. This CDR3 region has 14 residues. Germline V gives CDR1 ENHRY, CDR2 SYGVKD. DNA for the CDR3: TGTGCCATCAGTGGGGGCAAAATACTTGGTGAAGCTTTCTTT. This codes for CAISGGKILGEAFF.

This clone was observed a few times. This chain links TRBV4-2 with TRBJ1-1; D is undetermined. The germline V gene encodes CDR1 LGHNA and CDR2 YNFKEQ. V was clipped by 6 bases and J by 6 bases, with 14 bases between them. This CDR3 contains 13 residues. In DNA form, the CDR3 reads TGTGCCAGCAGTCGCGGGATTGGGGCTGAAGCTTTCTTT. Residues: CASSRGIGAEAFF.

CDR3 in DNA: TGCGCCAGCAGCCAAGAAAGATCGAACCCCAATCAGCCCCAGCATTTT. Encoded protein: CASSQERSNPNQPQHF. The rearrangement joins TRBV4-3 to TRBJ1-5; D unclear. Germline V CDR1 and CDR2: LGHNA, YSLEER. The CDR3 contains 16 residues. The germline V and J ends were trimmed by 0 bases and 3 bases, with 12 bases remaining between them.

This sequence joins TRBV4-1 and TRBJ2-7; D is uncertain. V was trimmed by 3 bases and J by 3 bases, leaving 9 bases between them. Germline V lookup: CDR1 MGHRA, CDR2 YSYEKL. The CDR3 length is 13 residues. CDR3 DNA: TGCGCCAGCAGCCAGGGATGGGACTACGAGCAGTACTTC. Protein product: CASSQGWDYEQYF.

The chain links TRBV7-9 to TRBJ1-4, with D unresolved. The V end lost 0 bases, the J end lost 7 bases, and 9 bases lay between the germline ends. The germline gives CDR1 SEHNR, CDR2 FQNEAQ (reference sequence). The CDR3 runs 14 residues. CDR3 DNA: TGTGCCAGCAGCTTAGCTCTTGAGGGTGAAAAACTGTTTTTT. It yields the protein CASSLALEGEKLFF. Based on the CDR3 plus reference TRBV7-9 and TRBJ1-4, the full variable domain is DTGVSQNPRHKITKRGQNVTFRCDPISEHNRLYWYRQTLGQGPEFLTYFQNEAQLEKSRLLSDRFSAERPKGSFSTLEIQRTEQGDSAMYLCASSLALEGEKLFFGSGTQLSVL.

The V call is TRBV4-1, the J call TRBJ1-1; no reliable D call. The CDR3 loop spans 16 amino acids. From germline, CDR1 is MGHRA and CDR2 YSYEKL. Trimming took 4 bases from V and 5 from J, leaving 20 bases between them. In DNA, the CDR3 is TGCGCCAGCAGCCGGCCGCCGGGAAGCGGCGGAACTGAAGCTTTCTTT. Its translation is CASSRPPGSGGTEAFF.

The V gene is TRBV5-1, the J gene TRBJ1-2; D gene ambiguous. Germline CDR1 is SGHRS and CDR2 is YFSETQ. With 2 bases removed from V and 4 bases from J, the gap between germline ends came to 6 bases. The CDR3 runs to 12 residues. CDR3 sequence: CASSLDFYGYTF. The CDR3 bases are TGCGCCAGCAGCTTAGACTTCTATGGCTACACCTTC.

The chain has TRBV9 and TRBJ2-7, with D perhaps given as TRBD1 or TRBD2 (6 bases each). V was cut by 0 bases and J by 1 base, with 17 bases left in between. Per germline, CDR1 SGDLS and CDR2 YYNGEE. The CDR3 totals 17 residues. The CDR3 sequence is CASSVAEGGRRSYEQYF. The CDR3 nucleotides are TGTGCCAGCAGCGTAGCTGAAGGGGGGCGACGTTCCTACGAGCAGTACTTC. The entire variable domain, with the rest obtained from reference TRBV9 and TRBJ2-7, is as follows: DSGVTQTPKHLITATGQRVTLRCSPRSGDLSVYWYQQSLDQGLQFLIQYYNGEERAKGNILERFSAQQFPDLHSELNLSSLELGDSALYFCASSVAEGGRRSYEQYFGPGTRLTVT.

The chain carries TRBV5-6 and TRBJ2-7, with TRBD2 as a possible D gene (6 bases). Looked up from germline, CDR1 is SGHDT and CDR2 is YYEEEE. V was shortened by 4 bases and J by 4 bases, with 18 bases between the two germline ends. The CDR3 covers 15 residues. The CDR3 here is CASSRRSGVEYEQYF. CDR3 nucleotides: TGTGCCAGCAGCCGGAGATCGGGGGTCGAGTACGAGCAGTACTTC. The full variable domain, in which reference TRBV5-6 and TRBJ2-7 provide the parts outside the CDR3, is DAGVTQSPTHLIKTRGQQVTLRCSPKSGHDTVSWYQQALGQGPQFIFQYYEEEERQRGNFPDRFSGHQFPNYSSELNVNALLLGDSALYLCASSRRSGVEYEQYFGPGTRLTVT.

The gene calls are TRBV6-5 and TRBJ1-6, with D unclear. The CDR3 has 13 residues. Looked up from germline, CDR1 is MNHEY and CDR2 is SVGAGI. Trimming cost V 0 bases and J 14 bases, with 11 bases left between them. The CDR3 DNA is TGTGCCAGCAGTTACTCCCCGGGTGTGTCCCTCCACTTT. This translates into CASSYSPGVSLHF.

The chain employs TRBV2 and TRBJ2-5; D may correspond to TRBD1 or TRBD2 (5 bases each). This CDR3 has 13 amino acids. V was pared by 3 bases and J by 4 bases, with 9 bases between. Germline V CDR1 and CDR2: SNHLY, FYNNEI. CDR3 loop: CASSEGVAETQYF. The CDR3, as DNA: TGTGCCAGCAGTGAGGGGGTTGCAGAGACCCAGTACTTC. Full variable domain (missing parts from reference TRBV2 and TRBJ2-5): EPEVTQTPSHQVTQMGQEVILRCVPISNHLYFYWYRQILGQKVEFLVSFYNNEISEKSEIFDDQFSVERPDGSNFTLKIRSTKLEDSAMYFCASSEGVAETQYFGPGTRLLVL.

The gene calls are TRBV7-9 and TRBJ1-2; 9 nucleotides match TRBD1. V was pared by 4 bases and J by 2 bases, with 2 bases of the junction left unmatched. CDR3 length: 14 residues. Looked up from germline, CDR1 is SEHNR and CDR2 is FQNEAQ (reference sequence). CDR3: CASSSGTGNYGYTF. The CDR3 DNA follows: TGTGCCAGCAGCTCCGGGACAGGGAACTATGGCTACACCTTC.

Notes on this clone: A read error may produce the germline difference seen at one junction end. This chain links TRBV19 with TRBJ1-2; a weak D match, TRBD1 (5 bases). Germline V lookup: CDR1 LNHDA, CDR2 SQIVND (reference sequence). The CDR3 loop spans 11 amino acids. CDR3 amino acids: CASSIGSQGAF. The DNA for the CDR3 is TGTGCCAGTAGTATCGGGTCCCAGGGTGCCTTC.